This TCR beta chain was captured by sequencing in a study of lymphopenia after photon versus proton radiotherapy. Study-level findings and limits: Only patients who died were analyzed for survival; proton advantage is unproven. Photon-treated patients lost naive T cells and TCR diversity; proton-treated stayed stable. Post-nadir diversity loss with photons came from oligoclonal expansion, particularly CD8+ Temra cells.

Note on this clone: The antigen is not known.

Sequencing used immunoSEQ multiplex PCR; TCRdb keeps in-frame clones, though not all of them. The sample shows some 55,000 clones, approximately 86% of them seen only once. This CDR3 has 14 residues. V shed 3 bases, J shed 4 bases, and the junction held 4 bases outside the gene matches. Looked up from germline, CDR1 is GTSNPN and CDR2 is SVGIG (reference sequence). Here the sequenced sample was peripheral blood, taken from a patient treated with photon-based radiotherapy. The V gene is TRBV30, the J gene TRBJ2-2; TRBD2 agrees at 8 bases. This sequence originates from a man aged 35 to 55 with gastric cancer. The CDR3 coding sequence is TGTGCCTGGAGGCGCGGGGGGACCACCGGGGAGCTGTTTTTT. It encodes CAWRRGGTTGELFF.